This entry lists 8 T cell receptor beta chains sequenced from one sample in a study of Graves' ophthalmopathy and Graves' hyperthyroidism (dated by TCRdb to about 2018). Sequencing was performed on an Illumina HiSeq 2000. For repertoire sequencing, TCR beta CDR3 regions were amplified from RNA transcripts. HTBI primers and the Qiagen OneStep RT-PCR kit were used in a first-round RT-PCR, which was followed by a second-round multiplex PCR, size selection and purification. The public reads were quality trimmed at Q25 with fastp and then assembled into clones with MiXCR by TCRdb, keeping productive beta chains. Duplicate CDR3 protein sequences are folded into a single record with the most common DNA and genes. Here the sample has about 1.2 million distinct CDR3 sequences; about 40% occur a single time. Approximately 10% of the sample comes from the top ten. The sequenced sample consisted of peripheral blood or thyroid tissue (not recorded which). The receptors originated from an adult man with Graves' hyperthyroidism.

About this clonotype: A read error may produce the germline difference seen at one junction end. The gene calls are TRBV6-5 and TRBJ1-4, with D perhaps TRBD1 (6 bases). CDR1 is MNHEY, CDR2 SVGAGI, per germline. The CDR3 contains 14 residues. This CDR3 is CASSLSRGRGKLLF. The CDR3 DNA sequence: TGTGCCAGCAGTTTGAGCAGGGGCCGAGGAAAACTGCTTTTT.

The chain has TRBV7-8 and TRBJ2-5; D tentatively fits TRBD1 or TRBD2 (6 bases each). Between the trimmed V and J ends, which lost 7 bases and 3 bases, there was a span of 12 bases. The CDR3 runs to 13 residues. The germline CDR1 and CDR2 sequences are SGHVS and FQNEAQ. The CDR3 loop reads CASIEGGKETQYF. The DNA for the CDR3 is TGTGCCAGCATCGAGGGGGGAAAAGAGACCCAGTACTTC.

J is TRBJ2-5 and V is TRBV20-1; TRBD1 might be the D (6 bases). The DNA end favors TRBJ2-1, so the J call may be wrong. In germline, CDR1 is DFQATT, CDR2 SNEGSKA (reference sequence). The CDR3 runs 14 residues. The CDR3 DNA reads as TGCAGTGCTCACCGGGACACGGTCGGAGATGAGCAGTTCTTC. This codes for CSAHRDTVGDEQFF.

CDR3: CASMGTGNTGELFF. For the CDR3, the DNA is TGTGCCAGTATGGGGACAGGGAACACCGGGGAGCTGTTTTTT. V gene TRBV19 combines with J gene TRBJ2-2, with TRBD1 matching over 8 bases. This CDR3 has 14 residues. Unmatched junction bases numbered 2, after V lost 7 bases and J lost 1 base. CDR1 and CDR2 (germline): LNHDA, SQIVND (reference sequence).

This clonotype was seen ten or more times. The chain has TRBV11-2 and TRBJ1-6, with TRBD1 matching over 11 bases. Germline V gene sequence: CDR1 SGHAT, CDR2 FQNNGV. Trimming cost V 4 bases and J 9 bases; bases outside gene matches: 8. The CDR3 has 16 amino acids. DNA for the CDR3: TGTGCCAGCAGCTCTGGCGGACAGGGGGCGAGTTCACCCCTCCACTTT. This encodes CASSSGGQGASSPLHF.

The chain is built from TRBV5-1 and TRBJ1-4; perhaps TRBD1 as D (5 bases). Per the germline V gene, CDR1 is SGHRS and CDR2 is YFSETQ. The V gene lost 7 bases and the J gene lost 2 bases, with 12 bases spanning the gap. The CDR3 totals 14 residues. CDR3 residues: CASRRDSTNEKLFF. Here the CDR3 DNA reads TGCGCCAGCCGCCGGGACTCCACTAATGAAAAACTGTTTTTT.

Points on this clonotype: The junction and the germline gene differ at one end; a read error may be behind it. V gene TRBV10-3 combines with J gene TRBJ2-2, with 8 bases identical to TRBD1. The CDR3 sequence is 15 residues long. From germline, CDR1 is ENHRY and CDR2 SYGVKD. The CDR3 bases are TGTGCCAGCAGTTCAGGGGGCCGGGCAACCGGGGAGCTGTTTTTT. The encoded protein is CASSSGGRATGELFF.

This chain connects TRBV9 to TRBJ2-7; D unclear. V was cut by 4 bases and J by 4 bases, with 9 bases left in between. CDR3 size: 12 residues. CDR1 and CDR2 from the germline V gene are SGDLS and YYNGEE. The CDR3 DNA reads as TGTGCCAGCAGCCCGGTGAGGTACGAGCAGTACTTC. The encoded protein is CASSPVRYEQYF.